This T cell receptor (beta chain) emerged from a study of early T cells in non-severe SARS-CoV-2 infection. Study background: The chains were unpaired, and the sequenced material was bulk RNA from unsorted whole blood. Points from the study as a whole: In VDJdb matching, anti-spike CD8 responses were favored while private and CD4 specificities went missing.

Individually, cDNA molecules had unique molecular identifiers attached to them. One entry per CDR3 protein results from TCRdb running MiXCR on the 5' RACE reads. Here the sample spans 55,000 to 75,000 distinct CDR3 sequences, roughly 8.8% being singletons. V lost 0 bases and J 0 bases, leaving 16 bases between the germline ends. The germline V gene encodes CDR1 LGHNA and CDR2 YNFKEQ. This CDR3 is built from 18 residues. In regard to this clonotype: As yet, its antigen is unknown.

This chain uses TRBV4-2 with TRBJ2-3; perhaps TRBD2 as D (6 bases). Sequences were obtained from whole blood. This TCR was recovered from an adult who was a healthcare worker with PCR-confirmed SARS-CoV-2 infection or an uninfected control (not recorded which). CDR3 region: CASSQDQTDGGSTDTQYF. The CDR3, as DNA: TGTGCCAGCAGCCAAGATCAGACGGACGGGGGAAGCACAGATACGCAGTATTTT.